This T cell receptor (beta chain) is from a study of Ad26.COV2.S vaccination and SARS-CoV-2 variants. Whole-study context: By the intramuscular route, Ad26.COV2.S was given once, or twice 56 days apart.

The germline V and J ends were trimmed by 5 bases and 0 bases, with 9 bases remaining between them. CDR1 is SGHNT, CDR2 YYREEE, per germline (reference sequence). This CDR3 has 15 amino acids. General observations from the study: Reportedly, spike-specific CD8+ and CD4+ T cell responses achieved substantial breadth once vaccination had taken place.

TCRdb's table, derived via immunoSEQ multiplex PCR, lists solely in-frame clones and lacks some. The profile shows about 320,000 clones, 85% to 90% of them singletons. This clone appeared many times. Its target is unknown. Treatment meaning: approximately 18 received Ad26.COV2.S at low or high dose, single or two shots; about 5 received placebo; per-sample allocation not given. Collection of samples fell on day 63 after the first vaccine or placebo injection. The input for sequencing was peripheral blood, taken in a trial of Ad26.COV2.S vaccine versus placebo. This TCR derives from a person aged 18-60 years who received the Ad26.COV2.S COVID-19 vaccine or a placebo. The rearrangement joins TRBV5-4 to TRBJ2-6; unclear D gene. The CDR3 coding sequence is TGTGCCAGCAGTTCGCTCCTCTCTGGGGCCAACGTCCTGACTTTC. It translates to CASSSLLSGANVLTF.